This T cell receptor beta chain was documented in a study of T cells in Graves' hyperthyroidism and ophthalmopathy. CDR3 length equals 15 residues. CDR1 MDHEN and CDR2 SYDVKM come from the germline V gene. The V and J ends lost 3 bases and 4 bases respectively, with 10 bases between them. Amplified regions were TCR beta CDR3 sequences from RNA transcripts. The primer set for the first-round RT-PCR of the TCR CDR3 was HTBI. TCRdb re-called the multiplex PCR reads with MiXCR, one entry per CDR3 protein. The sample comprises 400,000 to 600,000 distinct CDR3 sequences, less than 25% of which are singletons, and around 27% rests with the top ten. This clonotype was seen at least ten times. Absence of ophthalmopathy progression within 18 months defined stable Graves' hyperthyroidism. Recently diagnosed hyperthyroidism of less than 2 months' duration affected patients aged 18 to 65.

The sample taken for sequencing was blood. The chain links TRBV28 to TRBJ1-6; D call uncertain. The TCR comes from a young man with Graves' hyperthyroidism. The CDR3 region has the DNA TGTGCCAGCAGTTTCGGAGCTTCTTATAATTCACCCCTCCACTTT. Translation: CASSFGASYNSPLHF. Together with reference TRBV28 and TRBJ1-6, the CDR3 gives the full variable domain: DVKVTQSSRYLVKRTGEKVFLECVQDMDHENMFWYRQDPGLGLRLIYFSYDVKMKEKGDIPEGYSVSREKKERFSLILESASTNQTSMYLCASSFGASYNSPLHFGNGTRLTVT.